The 29 T cell receptor beta chains reported below all come from one sample, sequenced in a study of graft-versus-host responses after intestinal transplantation. The table came from immunoSEQ multiplex PCR; TCRdb's copy has only in-frame clones and leaves some out. This sample has about 41,000 clones, with 85% to 95% found just once. These receptors are not linked to any known antigen. The sequences come from unstimulated CD8+ T cells sorted from spleen or lymph node cells, collected before transplant. The receptor set was obtained from a human donor who was the organ donor for an intestinal transplant.

J is TRBJ1-2 and V is TRBV18, with D maybe TRBD1 (5 bases). CDR3 length: 13 amino acids. V lost 8 bases and J 5 bases, leaving 15 bases between the germline ends. Germline V gene sequence: CDR1 KGHSH, CDR2 LQKENI. This CDR3 is CASGRDRHYGYTF. In DNA, the CDR3 is TGTGCCAGCGGCCGGGACCGTCATTATGGCTACACCTTC.

This rearrangement joins TRBV6-5 to TRBJ2-5; D may be TRBD2 (6 bases). Germline loops: CDR1 MNHEY, CDR2 SVGAGI. V gave up 0 bases and J gave up 8 bases, with 19 bases separating them. The CDR3 spans 16 residues. CDR3 sequence (DNA): TGTGCCAGCAGTTACTCTTATTTTCTCACCGGGAGAACCCAGTACTTC. Its protein product is CASSYSYFLTGRTQYF.

As DNA, the CDR3 is TGTGCCAGCAGTAAGAGTCGTTACTCCTACGAGCAGTACTTC. This sequence encodes CASSKSRYSYEQYF. The chain is built from TRBV6-5 and TRBJ2-7, with no clear D. With 5 bases removed from V and 0 bases from J, the gap between germline ends came to 11 bases. Germline loops: CDR1 MNHEY, CDR2 SVGAGI. The length of the CDR3 is 14 residues.

J is TRBJ1-5 and V is TRBV5-8; D perhaps matches TRBD1 (5 bases). Germline V gene sequence: CDR1 SGHTS, CDR2 YDEGEE. There are 14 residues in the CDR3. Trimming left V 1 base short and J 5 bases short, with 10 bases between. The CDR3 nucleotides are TGTGCCAGCAGCTTGCGGGGGGGTCATCAGCCCCAGCATTTT. Translation: CASSLRGGHQPQHF.

The chain employs TRBV5-1 and TRBJ2-1; unclear D gene. The CDR3 sequence is 15 residues long. V was cut by 6 bases and J by 0 bases, with 13 bases left in between. The germline V gene has CDR1 SGHRS and CDR2 YFSETQ. CDR3 sequence (DNA): TGCGCCAGCAATCTGCGGCCAAGCTCCTACAATGAGCAGTTCTTC. Residues: CASNLRPSSYNEQFF. The full variable domain, its missing parts supplied by reference TRBV5-1 and TRBJ2-1, is KAGVTQTPRYLIKTRGQQVTLSCSPISGHRSVSWYQQTPGQGLQFLFEYFSETQRNKGNFPGRFSGRQFSNSRSEMNVSTLELGDSALYLCASNLRPSSYNEQFFGPGTRLTVL.

As regards this clone: Other DNA sequences of this sample code for an identical CDR3. This chain joins TRBV9 and TRBJ2-4; no firm D call. This CDR3 is 14 amino acids long. The ends were cut back, 3 bases at V and 8 bases at J, with 15 bases in the middle. The V gene's germline CDR1 is SGDLS and CDR2 YYNGEE. DNA for the CDR3: TGTGCCAGCAGCGGGGGTCATCAGGCGGACATTCAGTACTTC. Its protein product is CASSGGHQADIQYF.

The chain couples TRBV4-3 to TRBJ2-7, with D perhaps TRBD2 (7 bases). Per the germline V gene, CDR1 is LGHNA and CDR2 is YSLEER. V was trimmed by 4 bases and J by 2 bases, leaving 15 bases between them. There are 15 residues in the CDR3. DNA of the CDR3: TGCGCCAGCAGCCTATCGGGGGGCCCTACCTACGAGCAGTACTTC. This encodes CASSLSGGPTYEQYF.

The CDR3 spells CSARGPHEQYF. The DNA of the CDR3 is TGCAGTGCTAGAGGTCCCCACGAGCAGTACTTC. This chain joins TRBV20-1 and TRBJ2-7, with D hard to call. CDR3 length: 11 residues. Germline V CDR1 and CDR2: DFQATT, SNEGSKA (reference sequence). Between the trimmed V and J ends, which lost 1 base and 5 bases, there was a span of 6 bases.

The chain is built from TRBV7-6 and TRBJ2-2; D unresolved. V shed 7 bases and J shed 1 base, with 7 bases lying between them. Germline values: CDR1 SGHVS, CDR2 FNYEAQ. The CDR3 contains 13 residues. Written as DNA, the CDR3 is TGTGCCAGCACCCGTGAGAACACCGGGGAGCTGTTTTTT. Translating gives CASTRENTGELFF.

This chain links TRBV5-4 with TRBJ1-2; D uncertain. The CDR3 length is 15 residues. V was trimmed by 4 bases and J by 0 bases, leaving 13 bases between them. Germline V gene data show CDR1 as SGHNT and CDR2 as YYREEE (reference sequence). Here the CDR3 DNA reads TGTGCCAGCAGCCTGGCGTTGGATACTAACTATGGCTACACCTTC. Its translation: CASSLALDTNYGYTF.

This sequence joins TRBV7-9 and TRBJ1-3, with 10 bases fitting TRBD1. The CDR3 covers 15 residues. The germline gives CDR1 SEHNR, CDR2 FQNEAQ (reference sequence). V dropped 5 bases and J dropped 6; count of bases not matched to a gene: 7. The CDR3 region is CASSLPTGGENTIYF. The CDR3 region has the DNA TGTGCCAGCAGCCTACCGACAGGGGGCGAAAACACCATATATTTT.

The rearrangement joins TRBV5-4 to TRBJ2-2; 9 nucleotides align to TRBD1. The CDR3 consists of 15 residues. V shed 6 bases and J 7 bases; nucleotides not matched to a gene: 10. The germline V gene has CDR1 SGHNT and CDR2 YYREEE (reference sequence). The CDR3 DNA reads TGTGCCAGCACCATTACAGGGGGCGCGGTCGGGGAGCTGTTTTTT. Its protein is CASTITGGAVGELFF.

The chain uses TRBV19 and TRBJ2-5, with TRBD1 as a possible D gene (6 bases). There are 12 residues in the CDR3. Trimming pared 5 bases from V and 5 bases from J, leaving 9 bases between. The V gene's germline CDR1 is LNHDA and CDR2 SQIVND (reference sequence). CDR3 nucleotide sequence: TGTGCCAGTAGTGGGGGCGCGGAGACCCAGTACTTC. Protein: CASSGGAETQYF.

The chain combines TRBV18 with TRBJ2-7; D remains unclear. Germline V CDR1 and CDR2: KGHSH, LQKENI. The V gene lost 1 base and the J gene lost 0 bases, with 13 bases spanning the gap. The CDR3 consists of 16 residues. CDR3: CASSPRHGLSSYEQYF. The CDR3, as DNA: TGTGCCAGCTCACCACGGCACGGCTTAAGCTCCTACGAGCAGTACTTC.

The chain recombines TRBV7-9 with TRBJ1-1, with 7 positions matching TRBD1. Germline-derived CDR1 and CDR2 are SEHNR and FQNEAQ (reference sequence). V lost 2 bases to trimming and J lost 2 bases; unmatched junction nucleotides: 2. The CDR3 spans 14 residues. In DNA form, the CDR3 reads TGTGCCAGCAGCTTACAGGGGGAAAACACTGAAGCTTTCTTT. Translated, it gives CASSLQGENTEAFF.

This chain joins TRBV5-6 and TRBJ1-1, with 8 bases that match TRBD1. This CDR3 comprises 13 residues. V trimming: 3 bases; J trimming: 6 bases; junction bases outside the gene matches: 4. In germline, CDR1 is SGHDT, CDR2 YYEEEE. CDR3 sequence: CASSYTGGAEAFF. CDR3 bases: TGTGCCAGCAGCTATACAGGGGGTGCTGAAGCTTTCTTT.

The rearrangement joins TRBV7-9 to TRBJ1-2, with TRBD1 matching 7 bases. The J segment lost 5 bases and the V segment lost 2 bases, leaving 5 bases of the junction unmatched. This CDR3 region has 14 residues. Germline CDR1 and CDR2: SEHNR and FQNEAQ (reference sequence). CDR3 region: CASSLPQGVYGYTF. The CDR3 DNA follows: TGTGCCAGCAGCTTACCTCAGGGGGTTTATGGCTACACCTTC.

The chain is built from TRBV9 and TRBJ1-4; D is ambiguous. The germline CDR1 and CDR2 sequences are SGDLS and YYNGEE. The CDR3 is 15 residues long. The V end was cut by 0 bases, the J end by 0 bases, with 6 bases between. For the CDR3, the DNA is TGTGCCAGCAGCGTAGGGGGTTCAACTAATGAAAAACTGTTTTTT. It specifies CASSVGGSTNEKLFF.

The chain recombines TRBV6-5 with TRBJ2-5; D possibly uses TRBD1 or TRBD2 (5 bases each). The CDR3 has 14 residues. Germline V gene sequence: CDR1 MNHEY, CDR2 SVGAGI. V was pared by 2 bases and J by 2 bases, with 9 bases between. The CDR3 sequence: CASSYGGGQETQYF. CDR3 bases: TGTGCCAGCAGTTACGGGGGTGGGCAAGAGACCCAGTACTTC.

V gene TRBV18 combines with J gene TRBJ2-1; TRBD2 matches at 8 bases. The junction had 7 bases not matched to a gene; V was cut back by 4 bases and J by 5 bases. The CDR3 spans 15 residues. The germline V gene encodes CDR1 KGHSH and CDR2 LQKENI. Here the CDR3 DNA reads TGTGCCAGCTCACAAAGCGGGGGCCTCCACAATGAGCAGTTCTTC. It encodes CASSQSGGLHNEQFF. Looking up the rest from reference TRBV18 and TRBJ2-1 gives the full variable domain: NAGVMQNPRHLVRRRGQEARLRCSPMKGHSHVYWYRQLPEEGLKFMVYLQKENIIDESGMPKERFSAEFPKEGPSILRIQQVVRGDSAAYFCASSQSGGLHNEQFFGPGTRLTVL.

The CDR3 protein is CASSLERTSVDEQFF. In nucleotides, the CDR3 is TGTGCCAGCAGCTTAGAAAGGACTAGCGTTGATGAGCAGTTCTTC. The chain uses TRBV7-2 and TRBJ2-1; the match to TRBD2 covers 9 bases. This CDR3 spans 15 amino acids. V lost 1 base and J lost 8; bases outside the gene matches: 6. Germline assignment: CDR1 SGHTA and CDR2 FQGNSA.

The chain uses TRBV27 and TRBJ2-7; D may match TRBD1 or TRBD2 (6 bases each). V dropped 6 bases and J dropped 0 bases, with 18 bases sitting between them. Germline CDR1 and CDR2: MNHEY and SMNVEV (reference sequence). The CDR3 has 16 amino acids. CDR3 nucleotide sequence: TGTGCCAGCAGGCTCTCTTGGGGGGCAACCTCCTACGAGCAGTACTTC. Translation gives CASRLSWGATSYEQYF.

The chain is built from TRBV30 and TRBJ2-3; tentative D call: TRBD2 (7 bases). Germline assignment: CDR1 GTSNPN and CDR2 SVGIG (reference sequence). The CDR3 contains 13 residues. The V and J ends lost 1 base and 4 bases respectively, with 9 bases between them. CDR3 amino acids: CAWSGEGADTQYF. CDR3 DNA sequence: TGTGCCTGGAGTGGGGAGGGGGCAGATACGCAGTATTTT.

This clone was counted once. The rearrangement joins TRBV9 to TRBJ2-7; D unresolved. The CDR3 extends over 15 amino acids. Trimming stripped 0 bases from V and 5 bases from J, with 15 bases between. Germline CDR1 and CDR2: SGDLS and YYNGEE. The CDR3 here is CASSVGRPIDDEQYF. In DNA form, the CDR3 reads TGTGCCAGCAGCGTAGGCCGTCCCATCGACGACGAGCAGTACTTC.

The V and J genes are TRBV4-1 and TRBJ2-1; D possibly matches TRBD1 or TRBD2 (6 bases each). This CDR3 contains 16 residues. V was clipped by 4 bases and J by 6 bases, with 19 bases between them. Germline CDR1 MGHRA, CDR2 YSYEKL. CDR3 nucleotide sequence: TGCGCCAGCAGCCCTTTTGGGGGGCGCCTGGTCAATGAGCAGTTCTTC. As protein: CASSPFGGRLVNEQFF.

The chain carries TRBV27 and TRBJ2-3, with 9 bases fitting TRBD2. The CDR3 extends over 15 amino acids. Unmatched junction bases numbered 5, after V lost 3 bases and J lost 4 bases. Germline-derived CDR1 and CDR2 are MNHEY and SMNVEV (reference sequence). In DNA, the CDR3 is TGTGCCAGCAGTTTTTTAGCGGGGGATCCAGATACGCAGTATTTT. It is translated as CASSFLAGDPDTQYF.

V usage is TRBV10-3 and J usage is TRBJ2-7; D not certain. CDR1 and CDR2 (germline): ENHRY, SYGVKD. CDR3 length: 11 amino acids. The V and J ends lost 6 bases and 3 bases respectively, with 6 bases between them. As DNA, the CDR3 is TGTGCCATCAGGAGGTTCTACGAGCAGTACTTC. It specifies CAIRRFYEQYF.

The chain carries TRBV6-6 and TRBJ2-7; D tentatively reads TRBD1 or TRBD2 (7 bases each). This CDR3 region has 12 residues. Trimming cost V 10 bases and J 4 bases, with 14 bases left between them. Germline V gene data show CDR1 as MNHNY and CDR2 as SVGAGI (reference sequence). For the CDR3, the DNA is TGTGCCACCACTCAGGGGGGGTACGAGCAGTACTTC. As protein: CATTQGGYEQYF.

This clone appeared once. The chain is built from TRBV13 and TRBJ2-3; 10 positions match TRBD2. The V and J ends lost 5 bases and 4 bases, in that order; junction bases with no gene match: 3. The CDR3 extends over 14 amino acids. Per the germline V gene, CDR1 is PRHDT and CDR2 is FYEKMQ (reference sequence). DNA of the CDR3: TGTGCCAGCAGCATGACTAGCGGGCCAGATACGCAGTATTTT. Translation: CASSMTSGPDTQYF.